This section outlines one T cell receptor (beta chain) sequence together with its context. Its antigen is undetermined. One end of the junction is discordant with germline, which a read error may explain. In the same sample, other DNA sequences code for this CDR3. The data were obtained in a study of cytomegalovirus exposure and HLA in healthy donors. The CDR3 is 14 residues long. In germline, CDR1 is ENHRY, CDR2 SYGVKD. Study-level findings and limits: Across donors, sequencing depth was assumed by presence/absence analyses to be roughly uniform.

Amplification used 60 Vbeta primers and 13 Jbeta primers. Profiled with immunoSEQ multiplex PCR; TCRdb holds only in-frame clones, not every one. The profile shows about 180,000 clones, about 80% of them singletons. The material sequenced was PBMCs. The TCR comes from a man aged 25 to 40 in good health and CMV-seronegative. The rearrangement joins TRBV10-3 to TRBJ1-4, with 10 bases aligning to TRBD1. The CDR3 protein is CAISDGTGVEKLFF. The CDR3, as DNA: TGTGCTATCAGTGACGGGACAGGGGTTGAAAAACTGTTTTTT.